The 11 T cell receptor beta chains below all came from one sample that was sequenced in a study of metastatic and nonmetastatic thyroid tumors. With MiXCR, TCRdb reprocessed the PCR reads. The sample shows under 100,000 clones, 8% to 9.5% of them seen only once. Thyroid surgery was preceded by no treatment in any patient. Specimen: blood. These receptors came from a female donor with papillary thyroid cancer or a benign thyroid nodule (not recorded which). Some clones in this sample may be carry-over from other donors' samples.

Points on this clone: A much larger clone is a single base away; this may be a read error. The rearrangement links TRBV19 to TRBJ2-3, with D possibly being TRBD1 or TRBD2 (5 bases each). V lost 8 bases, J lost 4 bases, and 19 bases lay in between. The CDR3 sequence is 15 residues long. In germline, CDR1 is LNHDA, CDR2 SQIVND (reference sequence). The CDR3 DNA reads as TGTGCCAGTCACTGGGGACGACTAAGTCCAGATACGCAGTATTTT. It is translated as CASHWGRLSPDTQYF.

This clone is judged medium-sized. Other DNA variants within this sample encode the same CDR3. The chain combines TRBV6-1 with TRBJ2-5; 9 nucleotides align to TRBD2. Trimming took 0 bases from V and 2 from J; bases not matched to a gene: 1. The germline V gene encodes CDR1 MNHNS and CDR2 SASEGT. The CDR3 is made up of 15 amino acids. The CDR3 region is CASSEASGGQETQYF. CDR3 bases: TGTGCCAGCAGTGAAGCGAGCGGGGGGCAAGAGACCCAGTACTTC.

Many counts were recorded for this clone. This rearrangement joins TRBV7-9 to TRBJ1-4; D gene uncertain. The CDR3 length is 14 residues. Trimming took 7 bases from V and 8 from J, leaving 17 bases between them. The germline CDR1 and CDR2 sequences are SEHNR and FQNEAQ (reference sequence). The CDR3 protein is CASIAGRVGEKLFF. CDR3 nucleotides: TGTGCCAGCATCGCTGGAAGGGTTGGGGAAAAACTGTTTTTT. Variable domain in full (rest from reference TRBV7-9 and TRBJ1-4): DTGVSQNPRHKITKRGQNVTFRCDPISEHNRLYWYRQTLGQGPEFLTYFQNEAQLEKSRLLSDRFSAERPKGSFSTLEIQRTEQGDSAMYLCASIAGRVGEKLFFGSGTQLSVL.

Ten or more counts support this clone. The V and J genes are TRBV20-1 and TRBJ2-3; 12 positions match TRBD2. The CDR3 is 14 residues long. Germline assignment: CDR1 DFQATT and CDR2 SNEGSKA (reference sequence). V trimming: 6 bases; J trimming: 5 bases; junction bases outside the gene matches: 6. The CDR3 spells CSAPGTSGLDTQYF. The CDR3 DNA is TGCAGTGCCCCCGGGACTAGCGGGCTAGATACGCAGTATTTT.

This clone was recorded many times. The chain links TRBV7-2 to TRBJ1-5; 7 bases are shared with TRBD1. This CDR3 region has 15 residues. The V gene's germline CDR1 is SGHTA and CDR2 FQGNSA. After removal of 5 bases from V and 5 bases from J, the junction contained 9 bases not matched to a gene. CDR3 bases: TGTGCCAGCAGCGGTCAAGGGGGCGGTTATCAGCCCCAGCATTTT. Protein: CASSGQGGGYQPQHF.

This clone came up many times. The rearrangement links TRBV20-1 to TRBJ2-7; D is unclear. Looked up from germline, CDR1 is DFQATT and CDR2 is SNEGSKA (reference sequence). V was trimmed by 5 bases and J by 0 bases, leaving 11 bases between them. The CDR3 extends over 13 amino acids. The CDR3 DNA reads TGCAGTGCTGACGGGTCGAGCTCCTACGAGCAGTACTTC. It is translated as CSADGSSSYEQYF.

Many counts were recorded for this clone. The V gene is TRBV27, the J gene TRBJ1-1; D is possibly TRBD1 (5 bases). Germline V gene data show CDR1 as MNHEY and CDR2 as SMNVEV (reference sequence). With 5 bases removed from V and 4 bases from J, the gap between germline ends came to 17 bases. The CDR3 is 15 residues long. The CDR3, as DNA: TGTGCCAGCAGTCTACAAATCGCTGGGGGCACTGAAGCTTTCTTT. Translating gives CASSLQIAGGTEAFF.

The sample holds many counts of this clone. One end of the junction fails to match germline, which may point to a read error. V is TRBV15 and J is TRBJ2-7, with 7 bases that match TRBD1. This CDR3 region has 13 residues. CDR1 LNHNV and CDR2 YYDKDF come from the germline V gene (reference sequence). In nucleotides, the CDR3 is TGTGCCACCAGCAGAGATCGGGGTTGGGACAGCGCGTTC. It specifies CATSRDRGWDSAF.

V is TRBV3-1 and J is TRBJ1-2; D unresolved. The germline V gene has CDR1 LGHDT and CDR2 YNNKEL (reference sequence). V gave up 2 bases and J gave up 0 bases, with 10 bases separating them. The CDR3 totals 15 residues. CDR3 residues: CASSQNAGANYGYTF. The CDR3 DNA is TGTGCCAGCAGCCAAAACGCCGGAGCTAACTATGGCTACACCTTC.

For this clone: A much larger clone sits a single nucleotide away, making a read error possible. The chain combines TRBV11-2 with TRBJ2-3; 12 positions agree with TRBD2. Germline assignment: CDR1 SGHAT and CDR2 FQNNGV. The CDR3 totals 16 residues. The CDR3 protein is CANSLNSLAGGDTQYF. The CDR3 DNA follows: TGTGCCAACAGCTTAAATTCGCTAGCGGGGGGGGATACGCAGTATTTT. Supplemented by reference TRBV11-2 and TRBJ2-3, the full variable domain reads EAGVAQSPRYKIIEKRQSVAFWCNPISGHATLYWYQQILGQGPKLLIQFQNNGVVDDSQLPKDRFSAERLKGVDSTLKIQPAKLEDSAVYLCANSLNSLAGGDTQYFGPGTRLTVL.

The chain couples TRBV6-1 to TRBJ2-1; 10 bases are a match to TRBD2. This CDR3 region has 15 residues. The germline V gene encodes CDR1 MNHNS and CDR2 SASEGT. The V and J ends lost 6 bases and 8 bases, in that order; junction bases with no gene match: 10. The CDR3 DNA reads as TGTGCCAGCAGATCTGACGGGACTAGCGTTTATGAGCAGTTCTTC. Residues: CASRSDGTSVYEQFF.